A selection of T cell receptor beta chains follows, all from one sample in a study of Ad26.COV2.S vaccination and SARS-CoV-2 variants. Profiled with immunoSEQ multiplex PCR; TCRdb holds only in-frame clones, not every one. The sample has over 400,000 clones, roughly 90% seen once; the top ten hold around 1.8%. The specimen comprised peripheral blood, sampled in a trial of Ad26.COV2.S vaccine versus placebo. These receptors came from a person aged 18-60 years who received the Ad26.COV2.S COVID-19 vaccine or a placebo. The CDR3 runs from the conserved cysteine through the conserved F or W. D genes are given only for firm matches. Clone size is stated in some rows and not others, as once, few, many or a class when expanded.

cdr3_aa: CASSQDQGGGYGYTF
cdr3_nt: TGCGCCAGCAGCCAAGACCAGGGCGGGGGGTATGGCTACACCTTC
v_call: TRBV4-1
j_call: TRBJ1-2
clone_size: .
d_call: .

cdr3_aa: CASSLGGQGAEQYF
cdr3_nt: TGCGCCAGCAGCTTGGGGGGACAGGGGGCCGAGCAGTACTTC
v_call: TRBV5-1
j_call: TRBJ2-7
clone_size: once
d_call: TRBD1

cdr3_aa: CASSYPYNSPLHF
cdr3_nt: TGTGCCAGCAGCTATCCCTATAATTCACCCCTCCACTTT
v_call: TRBV7-8
j_call: TRBJ1-6
clone_size: few
d_call: .

cdr3_aa: CATSRAAQGARQPQHF
cdr3_nt: TGTGCCACCAGCAGAGCTGCCCAGGGGGCGCGTCAGCCCCAGCATTTT
v_call: TRBV15
j_call: TRBJ1-5
clone_size: .
d_call: TRBD1

cdr3_aa: CATSPGGAGEQFF
cdr3_nt: TGTGCCACCTCCCCCGGGGGGGCGGGTGAGCAGTTCTTC
v_call: TRBV19
j_call: TRBJ2-1
clone_size: .
d_call: TRBD2

cdr3_aa: CASSQDRARADLNYGYTF
cdr3_nt: TGCGCCAGCAGCCAAGATCGGGCTAGGGCAGACCTAAACTATGGCTACACCTTC
v_call: TRBV4-1
j_call: TRBJ1-2
clone_size: .
d_call: .

cdr3_aa: CASSLARGLSSYNEQFF
cdr3_nt: TGTGCCAGCAGCTTAGCGCGGGGGTTGAGCTCCTACAATGAGCAGTTCTTC
v_call: TRBV7-2
j_call: TRBJ2-1
clone_size: .
d_call: TRBD2

cdr3_aa: CASSLGSGSTDTQYF
cdr3_nt: TGTGCCAGCAGCTTAGGTAGCGGAAGCACAGATACGCAGTATTTT
v_call: TRBV7-9
j_call: TRBJ2-3
clone_size: once
d_call: .

cdr3_aa: CASSVVGGGELFF
cdr3_nt: TGTGCCAGCAGCGTAGTGGGCGGGGGGGAGCTGTTTTTT
v_call: TRBV9
j_call: TRBJ2-2
clone_size: .
d_call: .

cdr3_aa: CASSAGEGRKNEQFF
cdr3_nt: TGTGCCAGCAGTGCGGGGGAGGGGCGGAAGAATGAGCAGTTCTTC
v_call: TRBV2
j_call: TRBJ2-1
clone_size: .
d_call: TRBD2